The entry that follows covers one TCR beta chain sequence. The CDR3 runs to 15 residues. V was clipped by 5 bases and J by 4 bases, with 18 bases between them. CDR1 is SSHAT, CDR2 FNYEAQ, per germline (reference sequence). The sample originates from a study of shared clonotypes between healthy human individuals. Background on the study: A donor's plate count was three for CD4 naive and three for CD4 memory; CD8 naive had two and CD8 memory one.

At deep level, the assay was performed. TCRdb keeps only in-frame clones here, not all; method: immunoSEQ multiplex PCR. Among approximately 590,000 clones listed, nearly 97% were seen once. Naive CD8 cells, CD45RO-negative and positively selected for CCR7, excluded terminally differentiated effector memory CD45RA+ cells. The rearrangement links TRBV7-7 to TRBJ2-7; D is possibly TRBD2 (6 bases). The source of this sequence is a woman aged 25 to 39 in good health. Material: naive CD8+ T cells sorted from blood. The CDR3 loop is CASSPDRASEYEQYF. In nucleotides, the CDR3 is TGTGCCAGCAGCCCCGACCGGGCTAGCGAGTACGAGCAGTACTTC.